A selection of T cell receptor beta chains follows, all from one sample in a study of blood T cell repertoires in COVID-19. Clones were read by immunoSEQ multiplex PCR, and TCRdb kept only the in-frame ones, dropping some. The sample records approximately 200,000 clones, about 88% being singletons. The sample was peripheral blood. The receptor set was obtained from a man aged 65-85 years with acute or convalescent COVID-19. The CDR3 runs from the conserved cysteine through the conserved F or W. D genes are given only for firm matches. Expanded clones are given a class, and other clones once, few, many or no size at all.

TRBJ2-7 - TRBD2 TRBV19 TGTGCCACGGGCGAGCGGGATGCCCCGCGCGAGCAGTACTTC CATGERDAPREQYF
TRBJ2-5 - TRBD1 TRBV5-1 TGCGCCAGCAGCTATTCCGGGACAGGGGGCGAGACCCAGTACTTC CASSYSGTGGETQYF
TRBJ1-3 - - TRBV10-3 TGTGCCATCAGTGGAGGCAGCCGCTCTGGAAACACCATATATTTT CAISGGSRSGNTIYF
TRBJ2-7 - - TRBV14 TGTGCCAGCAGCCAAGTATCCTACGAGCAGTACTTC CASSQVSYEQYF
TRBJ2-1 - TRBD2 TRBV19 TGTGCCAGTAGCAGTAGCGGGAGAACCTACAATGAGCAGTTCTTC CASSSSGRTYNEQFF
TRBJ1-6 - - TRBV3-1/TRBV3-2 TGTGCCAGCAGCCAACCGGGAGACATTAATTCACCCCTCCACTTT CASSQPGDINSPLHF
TRBJ2-5 - - TRBV5-4 TGTGCCAGCAGCTCCATCGGGACACCCCGGAGCCCCCAAGAGACCCAGTACTTC CASSSIGTPRSPQETQYF
TRBJ2-7 once TRBD1 TRBV19 TGTGCCAGTAGTATTTCAGGGCAGGGGGCCTACGAGCAGTACTTC CASSISGQGAYEQYF
TRBJ2-7 - TRBD2 TRBV11-3 TGTGCCAGCAGCTTAACGGGAGGGGCCGTGTACTTC CASSLTGGAVYF
TRBJ2-1 - TRBD2 TRBV6-2/TRBV6-3 TGTGCCAGCAGTTACTCGTGGTGGGAGGGACGTTCCTACAATGAGCAGTTCTTC CASSYSWWEGRSYNEQFF